The 28 T cell receptor beta chains below were found in one sample sequenced in a study of blood T cells in healthy people across ages. The authors ran a second PCR of about 7 to 11 cycles using a sample-barcoded 5' primer and a J-beta primer mix. TCRdb itself ran the 5' RACE reads through MiXCR, one entry per CDR3 protein. The repertoire holds about 780,000 distinct CDR3 sequences, with more than 35% as singletons. Sequencing used blood. The receptors were gathered from a man at least 80 years old in good health.

This clonotype was counted once. The CDR3 does not end in the conserved phenylalanine or tryptophan, so this is likely a read error. The V call is TRBV7-9, the J call TRBJ1-1, with D tentatively TRBD1 (6 bases). The CDR3 is 17 amino acids. Germline assignment: CDR1 SEHNR and CDR2 FQNEAQ (reference sequence). The DNA of the CDR3 is TGTGCCAGCAACTTATCTCGTGGGGGGGCGCGGGACACTGAAGCTTTCTTG. Protein product: CASNLSRGGARDTEAFL.

The rearrangement joins TRBV5-1 to TRBJ2-1; TRBD2 agrees at 9 bases. The germline V gene encodes CDR1 SGHRS and CDR2 YFSETQ. This CDR3 spans 16 amino acids. The trim removed 0 bases at V and 1 base at J, leaving 2 bases unmatched. CDR3 region: CASSLVAGDSYNEQFF. CDR3 DNA sequence: TGCGCCAGCAGCTTGGTAGCGGGAGATTCCTACAATGAGCAGTTCTTC.

This chain uses TRBV11-2 with TRBJ2-7; a possible D gene is TRBD2 (5 bases). The V gene lost 2 bases and the J gene lost 6 bases, with 20 bases spanning the gap. CDR1 is SGHAT, CDR2 FQNNGV, per germline. CDR3 length equals 16 residues. The CDR3 region has the DNA TGTGCCAGCAGCTTAAAGAGGGAGATCCTCGGCCCCGAGCAGTACTTC. It specifies CASSLKREILGPEQYF.

For this clonotype: A much larger clone differs from this one at a single base, so this may be a read error. This sequence joins TRBV5-5 and TRBJ1-1; D perhaps matches TRBD1 (6 bases). The CDR3 runs 15 residues. V was pared by 3 bases and J by 0 bases, with 12 bases between. Germline V lookup: CDR1 SGHKS, CDR2 YYEKEE (reference sequence). CDR3 in amino acids: CASSWDQGMNTEAFF. For the CDR3, the DNA is TGTGCCAGCAGCTGGGACCAGGGGATGAACACTGAAGCTTTCTTT.

This CDR3 is CASRERTAQGRLFF. The CDR3 coding sequence is TGTGCCAGCAGGGAGAGGACAGCCCAGGGGAGACTGTTTTTT. This chain joins TRBV2 and TRBJ1-4, with D maybe TRBD1 (6 bases). Looked up from germline, CDR1 is SNHLY and CDR2 is FYNNEI. There are 14 residues in the CDR3. Trimming took 6 bases from V and 13 from J, leaving 21 bases between them.

V usage is TRBV16 and J usage is TRBJ1-2; TRBD1 is a possible D gene (5 bases). Trimming cost V 1 base and J 2 bases, with 8 bases left between them. The CDR3 runs to 14 residues. CDR1 is KGHSY, CDR2 FQNENV, per germline. The CDR3 loop reads CASSQWGVNYGYTF. CDR3 coding DNA: TGTGCCAGCAGCCAATGGGGGGTCAACTATGGCTACACCTTC.

The chain carries TRBV7-2 and TRBJ2-1, with D perhaps matching TRBD2 (6 bases). From germline, CDR1 is SGHTA and CDR2 FQGNSA. The CDR3 extends over 15 amino acids. Trimming took 1 base from V and 5 from J, leaving 12 bases between them. The chain's CDR3 is CASSLGSSAHNEQFF. The CDR3, as DNA: TGTGCCAGCAGCTTAGGGTCTAGCGCCCACAATGAGCAGTTCTTC.

The gene calls are TRBV18 and TRBJ2-1; the match to TRBD2 covers 8 bases. Germline trimming cut 4 bases from V and 0 bases from J; bases unmatched to any gene: 2. Germline V gene sequence: CDR1 KGHSH, CDR2 LQKENI. The CDR3 loop spans 15 amino acids. The CDR3 region has the DNA TGTGCCAGCTCACAGAGCGGGAGCTCCTACAATGAGCAGTTCTTC. It yields the protein CASSQSGSSYNEQFF.

The chain uses TRBV29-1 and TRBJ1-1; D is unclear. The germline gives CDR1 SQVTM, CDR2 ANQGSEA. The CDR3 loop spans 10 amino acids. The V end lost 7 bases, the J end lost 1 base, and 4 bases lay between the germline ends. The CDR3 spells CSGENTEAFF. The CDR3 DNA sequence: TGCAGCGGAGAGAACACTGAAGCTTTCTTT.

This chain connects TRBV4-1 to TRBJ1-2, with a tentative D call TRBD1 (5 bases). The CDR3 loop spans 13 amino acids. From germline, CDR1 is MGHRA and CDR2 YSYEKL. V lost 0 bases to trimming and J lost 7 bases, with 9 bases between them. The CDR3 DNA is TGCGCCAGCAGCCAAGATGCGGGGGGTGGCTACACCTTC. Translation gives CASSQDAGGGYTF.

As for this clonotype: At one boundary the junction diverges from the germline segment, which might be a read error. The V gene is TRBV5-1, the J gene TRBJ1-1; 10 positions match TRBD1. Germline CDR1 SGHRS, CDR2 YFSETQ. The CDR3 has 15 residues. CDR3 nucleotides: TGCGCCAACAGCTTGGCCGGGACAGGGGCCACTGAAGCTTTCTTT. Encoded protein: CANSLAGTGATEAFF.

The chain employs TRBV24-1 and TRBJ2-1; D assignment may be TRBD1 or TRBD2 (5 bases each). Germline V gives CDR1 KGHDR, CDR2 SFDVKD. CDR3 length equals 15 residues. V dropped 1 base and J dropped 7 bases, with 13 bases sitting between them. The CDR3 loop reads CATSDLVPGRNEQFF. In DNA form, the CDR3 reads TGTGCCACCAGTGATTTAGTTCCGGGACGGAATGAGCAGTTCTTC.

This clonotype was seen a few times. The chain employs TRBV20-1 and TRBJ2-3; 13 nucleotides agree with TRBD2. Germline V CDR1 and CDR2: DFQATT, SNEGSKA (reference sequence). This CDR3 has 15 residues. The V gene end was trimmed by 5 bases and the J gene end by 6 bases; junction bases not matched to a gene: 8. CDR3 bases: TGCAGTGCTGCCCCCGGGACTAGCGGGATTGATACGCAGTATTTT. Its protein product is CSAAPGTSGIDTQYF.

CDR3 sequence (DNA): TGTGCCAGCAGGGATACGGGAGGGCGAAGCTCCTACGAGCAGTACTTC. Protein: CASRDTGGRSSYEQYF. The chain has TRBV7-2 and TRBJ2-7; TRBD2 aligns across 8 bases. The CDR3 totals 16 residues. V was clipped by 6 bases and J by 0 bases; unmatched bases: 10. Germline V CDR1 and CDR2: SGHTA, FQGNSA.

The chain links TRBV3-1 to TRBJ2-1, with D perhaps being TRBD1 or TRBD2 (5 bases each). Germline loops: CDR1 LGHDT, CDR2 YNNKEL (reference sequence). This CDR3 contains 15 residues. V was clipped by 0 bases and J by 3 bases, with 9 bases between them. This chain's CDR3 is CASSQETGHYNEQFF. For the CDR3, the DNA is TGTGCCAGCAGCCAAGAAACGGGGCACTACAATGAGCAGTTCTTC.

The genes are TRBV10-3 and TRBJ2-3, with no clear D. The V end was cut by 0 bases, the J end by 5 bases, with 6 bases between. CDR3 size: 13 residues. Germline V CDR1 and CDR2: ENHRY, SYGVKD. Written as DNA, the CDR3 is TGTGCCATCAGTGAGTCGGATGAAGATACGCAGTATTTT. Translated, it gives CAISESDEDTQYF.

This clonotype was observed many times. The chain is built from TRBV7-2 and TRBJ2-7; TRBD2 aligns across 8 bases. The CDR3 is 16 amino acids. V lost 1 base, J lost 0 bases, and 5 bases stayed unmatched. The germline CDR1 and CDR2 sequences are SGHTA and FQGNSA. The CDR3 nucleotides are TGTGCCAGCAGCTTAGGGAAGCGGGAGAACTCCTACGAGCAGTACTTC. Its protein product is CASSLGKRENSYEQYF.

This clonotype has ten or more counts. This chain connects TRBV12-3 or TRBV12-4 to TRBJ2-3, with unresolved D. The CDR3 contains 15 residues. V was cut by 3 bases and J by 0 bases, with 10 bases left in between. This CDR3 reads CASSFGQTSTDTQYF. CDR3 coding DNA: TGTGCCAGCAGTTTCGGGCAGACTAGCACAGATACGCAGTATTTT.

The rearrangement links TRBV28 to TRBJ1-1, with 7 nucleotides matching TRBD1. Germline V CDR1 and CDR2: MDHEN, SYDVKM. The CDR3 length is 15 residues. V shed 7 bases and J 9 bases; nucleotides not matched to a gene: 17. The CDR3 DNA follows: TGTGCCAGCACCGAATTCGGGACAGCCGCCCCGAAAGCTTTCTTT. Translation: CASTEFGTAAPKAFF.

The genes are TRBV7-3 and TRBJ2-1; 10 nucleotides agree with TRBD1. Per the germline V gene, CDR1 is SGHTA and CDR2 is FQGTGA. This CDR3 spans 15 amino acids. V was clipped by 5 bases and J by 8 bases; unmatched bases: 9. CDR3 sequence reads: CASSLDRGPGHEQFF. In DNA, the CDR3 is TGTGCCAGCAGCCTAGACAGGGGGCCCGGGCATGAGCAGTTCTTC.

The chain uses TRBV18 and TRBJ2-6; D gene unclear. The CDR3 sequence is 15 residues long. V dropped 8 bases and J dropped 3 bases, with 14 bases sitting between them. Per the germline V gene, CDR1 is KGHSH and CDR2 is LQKENI. CDR3 coding DNA: TGTGCCAGCGCCTCCTTTGACGTTGGGGCCAACGTCCTGACTTTC. This sequence encodes CASASFDVGANVLTF.

The chain combines TRBV11-1 with TRBJ2-3; D possibly uses TRBD1 or TRBD2 (6 bases each). The CDR3 length is 15 residues. Germline CDR1 and CDR2: SGHAT and FQDESV (reference sequence). V was shortened by 5 bases and J by 2 bases, with 14 bases between the two germline ends. The CDR3 nucleotides are TGTGCCAGCAGCAAGGCGGGACACCACACAGATACGCAGTATTTT. The encoded protein is CASSKAGHHTDTQYF.

The chain recombines TRBV15 with TRBJ2-3; D remains ambiguous. This CDR3 region has 14 residues. Deletions cut 9 bases from V and 0 bases from J, with 13 bases between. Germline V lookup: CDR1 LNHNV, CDR2 YYDKDF (reference sequence). CDR3 in amino acids: CATRAPRSTDTQYF. The CDR3 DNA sequence: TGTGCCACTAGGGCCCCGAGAAGCACAGATACGCAGTATTTT.

The chain has TRBV6-1 and TRBJ2-4; D ambiguous. The CDR3 sequence is 15 residues long. Looked up from germline, CDR1 is MNHNS and CDR2 is SASEGT. Deletions cut 6 bases from V and 0 bases from J, with 12 bases between. CDR3 amino acids: CASRSDPLAKNIQYF. DNA for the CDR3: TGTGCCAGCAGATCGGACCCACTAGCCAAAAACATTCAGTACTTC.

This clonotype was recorded a few times. The CDR3 reads CASSYDRVEQYF. In DNA form, the CDR3 reads TGTGCCAGCAGTTACGACAGGGTAGAGCAGTACTTC. The V and J genes are TRBV7-8 and TRBJ2-5; 7 nucleotides align to TRBD1. The CDR3 length is 12 residues. Germline lookup yields CDR1 SGHVS and CDR2 FQNEAQ. After removal of 6 bases from V and 11 bases from J, the junction contained 9 bases not matched to a gene.

This clonotype has ten or more counts. CDR3 in amino acids: CSALSGTSGTYEQYF. The CDR3 DNA reads TGCAGTGCTTTGTCCGGGACTAGCGGGACCTACGAGCAGTACTTC. The chain employs TRBV20-1 and TRBJ2-7; TRBD2 matches 13 bases. Trimming removed 5 bases from V and 2 bases from J; junction bases left unmatched: 6. This CDR3 contains 15 residues. Looked up from germline, CDR1 is DFQATT and CDR2 is SNEGSKA (reference sequence).

The chain has TRBV29-1 and TRBJ2-1, with D possibly being TRBD1 (8 bases). This CDR3 spans 13 amino acids. Trimming took off 7 bases at V and 7 bases at J, with 17 bases between the two ends. CDR1 is SQVTM, CDR2 ANQGSEA, per germline. The CDR3 nucleotides read TGCAGCGCCACAGGACAGGGAGGGAATGAGCAGTTCTTC. Its protein is CSATGQGGNEQFF.

The sample holds a few counts of this clonotype. The gene calls are TRBV29-1 and TRBJ2-7; D might be TRBD2 (5 bases). This CDR3 has 11 amino acids. Trimming left V 4 bases short and J 5 bases short, with 9 bases between. From germline, CDR1 is SQVTM and CDR2 ANQGSEA. For the CDR3, the DNA is TGCAGCGTTGGATACGGGGACGAGCAGTACTTC. Translated, it gives CSVGYGDEQYF.